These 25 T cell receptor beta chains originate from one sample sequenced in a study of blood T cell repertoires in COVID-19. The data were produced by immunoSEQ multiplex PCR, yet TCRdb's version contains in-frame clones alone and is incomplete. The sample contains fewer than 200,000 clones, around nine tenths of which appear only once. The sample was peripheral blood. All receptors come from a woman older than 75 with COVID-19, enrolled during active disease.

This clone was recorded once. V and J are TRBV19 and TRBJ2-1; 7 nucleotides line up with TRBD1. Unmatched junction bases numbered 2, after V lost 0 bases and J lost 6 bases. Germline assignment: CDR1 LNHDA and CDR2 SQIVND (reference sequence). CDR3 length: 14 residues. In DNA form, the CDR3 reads TGTGCCAGTAGTATAGACTACAGGGGCAATGAGCAGTTCTTC. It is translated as CASSIDYRGNEQFF.

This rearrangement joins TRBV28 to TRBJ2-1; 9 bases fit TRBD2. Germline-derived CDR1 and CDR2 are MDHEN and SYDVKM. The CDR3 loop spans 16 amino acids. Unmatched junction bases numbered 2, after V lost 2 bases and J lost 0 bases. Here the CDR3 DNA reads TGTGCCAGCAGTTTACCTAGCGGGATCTCCTACAATGAGCAGTTCTTC. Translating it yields CASSLPSGISYNEQFF.

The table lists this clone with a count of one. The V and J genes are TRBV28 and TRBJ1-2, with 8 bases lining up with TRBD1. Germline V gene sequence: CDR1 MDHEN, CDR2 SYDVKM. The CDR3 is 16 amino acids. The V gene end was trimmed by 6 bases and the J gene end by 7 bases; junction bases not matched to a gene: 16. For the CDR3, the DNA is TGTGCCAGCAGCAGCGGGGATGCAGGGGGCAAGGGTGGCTACACCTTC. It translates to CASSSGDAGGKGGYTF.

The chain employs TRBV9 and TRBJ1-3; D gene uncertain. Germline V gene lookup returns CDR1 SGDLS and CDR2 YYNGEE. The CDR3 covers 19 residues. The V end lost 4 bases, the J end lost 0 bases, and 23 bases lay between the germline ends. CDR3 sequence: CASSPLSDLGLSSGNTIYF. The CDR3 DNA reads TGTGCCAGCAGCCCACTGTCGGACCTAGGACTGAGCTCTGGAAACACCATATATTTT.

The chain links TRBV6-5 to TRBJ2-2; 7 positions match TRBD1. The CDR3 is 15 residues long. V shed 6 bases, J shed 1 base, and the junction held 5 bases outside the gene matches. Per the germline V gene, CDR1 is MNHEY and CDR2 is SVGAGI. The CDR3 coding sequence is TGTGCCAGCAGGCACCGGGACAGGAACACCGGGGAGCTGTTTTTT. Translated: CASRHRDRNTGELFF.

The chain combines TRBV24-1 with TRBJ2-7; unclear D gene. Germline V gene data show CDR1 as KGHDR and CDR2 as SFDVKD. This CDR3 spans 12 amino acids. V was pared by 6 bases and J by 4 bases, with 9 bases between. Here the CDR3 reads CATSLSPYEQYF. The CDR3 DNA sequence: TGTGCCACCAGTCTTTCCCCGTACGAGCAGTACTTC.

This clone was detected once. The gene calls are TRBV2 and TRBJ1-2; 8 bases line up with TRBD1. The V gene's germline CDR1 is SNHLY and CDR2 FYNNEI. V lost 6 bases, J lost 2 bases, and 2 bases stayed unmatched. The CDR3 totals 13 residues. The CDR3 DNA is TGTGCCAGCAGGGGGACAGGAAACTATGGCTACACCTTC. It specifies CASRGTGNYGYTF.

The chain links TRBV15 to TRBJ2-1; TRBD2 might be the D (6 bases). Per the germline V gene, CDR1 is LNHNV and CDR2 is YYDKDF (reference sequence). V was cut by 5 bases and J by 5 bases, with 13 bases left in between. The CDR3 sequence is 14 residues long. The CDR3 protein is CATSRRDFNNEQFF. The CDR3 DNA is TGTGCCACCAGCCGCAGGGACTTCAACAATGAGCAGTTCTTC.

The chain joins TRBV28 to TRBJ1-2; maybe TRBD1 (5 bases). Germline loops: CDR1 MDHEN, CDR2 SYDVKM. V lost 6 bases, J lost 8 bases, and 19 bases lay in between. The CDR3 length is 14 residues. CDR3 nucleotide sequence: TGTGCCAGCAGCCTCCTCCAGGGCGTCGGGGGCTACACCTTC. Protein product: CASSLLQGVGGYTF.

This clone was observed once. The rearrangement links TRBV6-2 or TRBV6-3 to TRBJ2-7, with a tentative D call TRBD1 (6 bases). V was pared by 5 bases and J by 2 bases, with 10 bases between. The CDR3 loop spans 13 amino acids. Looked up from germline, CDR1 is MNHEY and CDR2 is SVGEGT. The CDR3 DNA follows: TGTGCCAGCAGTCCAAACAGGGCCTACGAGCAGTACTTC. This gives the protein CASSPNRAYEQYF.

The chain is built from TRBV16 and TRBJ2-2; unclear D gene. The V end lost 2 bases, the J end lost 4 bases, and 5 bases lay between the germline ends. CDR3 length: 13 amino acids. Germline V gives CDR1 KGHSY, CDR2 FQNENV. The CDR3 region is CASSQRGTGELFF. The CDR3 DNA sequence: TGTGCCAGCAGCCAACGAGGCACCGGGGAGCTGTTTTTT.

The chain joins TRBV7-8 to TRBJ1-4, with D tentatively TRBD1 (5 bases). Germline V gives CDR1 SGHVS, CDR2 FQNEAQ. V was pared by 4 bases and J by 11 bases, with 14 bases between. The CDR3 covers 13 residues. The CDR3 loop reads CASSSPVSGKLFF. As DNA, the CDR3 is TGTGCCAGCAGCTCCCCGGTTTCAGGGAAACTGTTTTTT.

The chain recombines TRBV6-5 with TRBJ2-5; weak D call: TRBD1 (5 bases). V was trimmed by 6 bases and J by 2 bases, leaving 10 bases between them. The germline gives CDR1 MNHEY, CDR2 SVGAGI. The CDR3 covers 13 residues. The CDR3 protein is CASRSGNQETQYF. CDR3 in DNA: TGTGCCAGCAGGTCAGGGAATCAAGAGACCCAGTACTTC.

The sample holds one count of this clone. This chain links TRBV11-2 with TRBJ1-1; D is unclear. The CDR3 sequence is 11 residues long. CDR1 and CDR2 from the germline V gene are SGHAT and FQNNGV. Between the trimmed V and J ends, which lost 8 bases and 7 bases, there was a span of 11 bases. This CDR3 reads CASAPESEAFF. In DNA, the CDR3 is TGTGCCAGCGCCCCGGAGAGTGAAGCTTTCTTT.

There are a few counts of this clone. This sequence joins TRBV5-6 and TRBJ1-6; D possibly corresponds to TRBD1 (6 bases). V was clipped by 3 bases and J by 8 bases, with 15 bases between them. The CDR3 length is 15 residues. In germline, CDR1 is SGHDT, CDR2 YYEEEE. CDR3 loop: CASSSITGLDSPLHF. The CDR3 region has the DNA TGTGCCAGCAGCTCAATTACAGGGTTGGATTCACCCCTCCACTTT.

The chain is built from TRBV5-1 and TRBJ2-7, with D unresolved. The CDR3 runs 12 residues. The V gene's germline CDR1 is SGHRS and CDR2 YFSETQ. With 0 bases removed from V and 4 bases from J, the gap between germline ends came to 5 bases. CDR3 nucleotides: TGCGCCAGCAGCTTGGACGGTTACGAGCAGTACTTC. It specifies CASSLDGYEQYF.

CDR3 nucleotides: TGTGCCAGCTCCCTATCAGGGGGGGCCAAAAACATTCAGTACTTC. This codes for CASSLSGGAKNIQYF. V and J are TRBV6-5 and TRBJ2-4; the D gene is possibly TRBD1 (7 bases). Between the trimmed V and J ends, which lost 8 bases and 1 base, there was a span of 15 bases. Germline V CDR1 and CDR2: MNHEY, SVGAGI. The CDR3 runs 15 residues.

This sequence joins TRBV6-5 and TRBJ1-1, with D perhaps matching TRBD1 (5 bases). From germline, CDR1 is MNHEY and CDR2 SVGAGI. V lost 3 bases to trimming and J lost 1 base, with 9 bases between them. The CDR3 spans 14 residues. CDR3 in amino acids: CASSYPGQNTEAFF. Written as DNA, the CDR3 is TGTGCCAGCAGTTATCCCGGACAGAACACTGAAGCTTTCTTT.

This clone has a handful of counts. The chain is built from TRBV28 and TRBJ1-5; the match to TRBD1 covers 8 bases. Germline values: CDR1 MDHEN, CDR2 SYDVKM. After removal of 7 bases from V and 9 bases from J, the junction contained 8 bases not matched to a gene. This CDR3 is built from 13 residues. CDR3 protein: CASTGTGSGPQHF. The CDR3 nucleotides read TGTGCCAGCACCGGGACAGGCTCAGGGCCCCAGCATTTT.

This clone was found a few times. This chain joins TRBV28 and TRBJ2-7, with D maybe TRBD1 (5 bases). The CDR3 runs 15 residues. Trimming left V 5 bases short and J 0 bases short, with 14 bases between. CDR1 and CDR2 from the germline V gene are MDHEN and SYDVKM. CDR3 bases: TGTGCCAGCAGTCCCGCAGGGCTGAGCTCCTACGAGCAGTACTTC. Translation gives CASSPAGLSSYEQYF.

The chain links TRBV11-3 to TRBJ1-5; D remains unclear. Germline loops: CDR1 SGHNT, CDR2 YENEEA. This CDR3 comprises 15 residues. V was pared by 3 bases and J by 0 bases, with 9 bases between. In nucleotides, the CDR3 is TGTGCCAGCAGCTTCCGGGATCATAGCAATCAGCCCCAGCATTTT. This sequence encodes CASSFRDHSNQPQHF.

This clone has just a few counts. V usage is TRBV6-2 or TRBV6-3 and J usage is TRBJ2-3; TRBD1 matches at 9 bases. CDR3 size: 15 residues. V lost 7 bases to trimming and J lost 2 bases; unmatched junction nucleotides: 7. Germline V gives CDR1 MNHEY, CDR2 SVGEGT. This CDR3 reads CASTPGQGTTDTQYF. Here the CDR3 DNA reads TGTGCCAGCACCCCGGGACAGGGAACCACAGATACGCAGTATTTT.

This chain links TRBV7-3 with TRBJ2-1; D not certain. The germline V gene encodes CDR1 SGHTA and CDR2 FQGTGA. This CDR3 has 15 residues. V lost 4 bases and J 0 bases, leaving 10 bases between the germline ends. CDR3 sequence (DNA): TGTGCCAGCAGCTCGACTCCCAGCTCCTACAATGAGCAGTTCTTC. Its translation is CASSSTPSSYNEQFF.

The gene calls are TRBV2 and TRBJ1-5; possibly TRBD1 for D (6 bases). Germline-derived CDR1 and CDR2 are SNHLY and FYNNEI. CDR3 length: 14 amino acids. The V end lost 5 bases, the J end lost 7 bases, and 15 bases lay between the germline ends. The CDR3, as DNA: TGTGCCAGCAGTCAAACAGGGAATTGGCAGCCCCAGCATTTT. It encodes CASSQTGNWQPQHF.

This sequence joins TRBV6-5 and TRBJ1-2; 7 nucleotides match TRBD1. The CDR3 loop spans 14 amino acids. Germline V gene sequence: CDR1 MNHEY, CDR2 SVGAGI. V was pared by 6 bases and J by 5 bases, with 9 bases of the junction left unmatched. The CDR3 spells CASRRDRVGYGYTF. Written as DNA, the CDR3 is TGTGCCAGCAGGCGAGACAGGGTGGGATATGGCTACACCTTC.